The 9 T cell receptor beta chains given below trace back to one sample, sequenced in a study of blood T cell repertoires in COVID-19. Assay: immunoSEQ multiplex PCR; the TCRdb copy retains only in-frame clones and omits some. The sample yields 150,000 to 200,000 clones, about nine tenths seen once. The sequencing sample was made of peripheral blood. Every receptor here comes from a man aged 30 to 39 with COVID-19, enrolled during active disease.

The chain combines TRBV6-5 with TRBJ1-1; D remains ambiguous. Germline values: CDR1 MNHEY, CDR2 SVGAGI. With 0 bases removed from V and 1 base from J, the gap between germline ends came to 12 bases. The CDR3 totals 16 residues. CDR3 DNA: TGTGCCAGCAGTTACTCGTGGGGAGAGAAGAACACTGAAGCTTTCTTT. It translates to CASSYSWGEKNTEAFF.

CDR3 bases: TGTGCCAGCAGCTCCCCTCGTCCGGGACAGGGACACAATGAGCAGTTCTTC. As protein: CASSSPRPGQGHNEQFF. The V and J genes are TRBV9 and TRBJ2-1; 9 nucleotides line up with TRBD1. This CDR3 has 17 residues. Germline assignment: CDR1 SGDLS and CDR2 YYNGEE. V dropped 4 bases and J dropped 5; count of bases not matched to a gene: 13.

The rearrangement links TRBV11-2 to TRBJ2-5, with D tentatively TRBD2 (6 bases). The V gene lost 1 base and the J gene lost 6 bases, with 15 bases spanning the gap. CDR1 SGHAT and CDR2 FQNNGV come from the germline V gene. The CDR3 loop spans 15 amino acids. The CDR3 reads CASSLAPTSRKTQYF. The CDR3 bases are TGTGCCAGCAGCTTAGCCCCCACTAGCAGAAAGACCCAGTACTTC.

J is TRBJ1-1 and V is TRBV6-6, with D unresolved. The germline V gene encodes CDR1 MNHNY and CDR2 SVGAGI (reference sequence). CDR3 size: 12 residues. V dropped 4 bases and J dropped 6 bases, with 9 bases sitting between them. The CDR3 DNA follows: TGTGCCAGCAGTTTTACACGGGCTGAAGCTTTCTTT. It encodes CASSFTRAEAFF.

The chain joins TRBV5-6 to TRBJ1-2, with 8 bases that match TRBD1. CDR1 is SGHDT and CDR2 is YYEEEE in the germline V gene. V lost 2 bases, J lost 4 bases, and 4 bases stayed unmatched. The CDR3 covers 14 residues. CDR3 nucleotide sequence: TGTGCCAGCAGCTTCTGGACAGGGTCCTATGGCTACACCTTC. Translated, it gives CASSFWTGSYGYTF.

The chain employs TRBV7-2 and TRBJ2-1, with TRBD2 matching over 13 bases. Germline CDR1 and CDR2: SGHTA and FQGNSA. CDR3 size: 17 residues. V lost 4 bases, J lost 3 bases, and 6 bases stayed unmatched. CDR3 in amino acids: CASSSFGTSGNYNEQFF. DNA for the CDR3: TGTGCCAGCAGCTCTTTCGGGACTAGCGGGAACTACAATGAGCAGTTCTTC.

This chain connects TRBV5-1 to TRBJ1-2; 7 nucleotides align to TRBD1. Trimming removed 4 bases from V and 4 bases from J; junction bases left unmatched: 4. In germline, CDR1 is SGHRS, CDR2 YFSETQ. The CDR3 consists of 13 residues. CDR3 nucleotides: TGCGCCAGCAGCCCGGGACAGACCTATGGCTACACCTTC. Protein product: CASSPGQTYGYTF.

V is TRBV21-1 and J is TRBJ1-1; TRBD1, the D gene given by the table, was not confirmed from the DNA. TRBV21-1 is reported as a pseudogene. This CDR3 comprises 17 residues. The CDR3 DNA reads TGTGCCAGCAGCAAAGGAGGGACAGACTCCATGAACACTGAAGCTTTCTTT. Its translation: CASSKGGTDSMNTEAFF.

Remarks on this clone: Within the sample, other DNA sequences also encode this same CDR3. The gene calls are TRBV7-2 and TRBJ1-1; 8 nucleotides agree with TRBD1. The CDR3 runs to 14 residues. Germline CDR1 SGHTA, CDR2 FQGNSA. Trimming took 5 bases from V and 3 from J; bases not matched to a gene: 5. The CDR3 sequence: CASSPDRGYTEAFF. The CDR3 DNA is TGTGCCAGCAGCCCTGACAGGGGATACACTGAAGCTTTCTTT. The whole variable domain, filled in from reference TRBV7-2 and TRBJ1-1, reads GAGVSQSPSNKVTEKGKDVELRCDPISGHTALYWYRQSLGQGLEFLIYFQGNSAPDKSGLPSDRFSAERTGGSVSTLTIQRTQQEDSAVYLCASSPDRGYTEAFFGQGTRLTVV.